This T cell receptor (beta chain) was identified during a study of cytomegalovirus exposure and HLA in healthy donors. Findings and limits, study-wide: CMV serostatus was the sole immune exposure information available. A later analysis associated 15,000 or so TCR beta sequences with HLA alleles at a 0.05 false discovery rate.

V shed 8 bases and J 4 bases; nucleotides not matched to a gene: 4. The CDR3 sequence is 12 residues long. CDR1 is MNHNS, CDR2 SASEGT, per germline. A word on this clone: As yet, its antigen is unknown.

PCR involved 60 Vbeta and 13 Jbeta primers. The assay was immunoSEQ multiplex PCR, and TCRdb's table has in-frame clones only and misses some. This sample yields some 140,000 clones, of which roughly 77% are seen a single time; approximately 4.3% belongs to the top ten. This chain connects TRBV6-1 to TRBJ2-5; 7 nucleotides agree with TRBD2. The source of this sequence is a man in his thirties or forties in good health. The specimen sequenced was PBMCs. The CDR3, as DNA: TGTGCCAGCGGGAGGGCCGGAGAGACCCAGTACTTC. This gives the protein CASGRAGETQYF.